Each of the 7 T cell receptor beta chains below was sequenced from the same sample in a study of cytomegalovirus exposure and HLA in healthy donors. Here immunoSEQ multiplex PCR was the method, and the copy in TCRdb shows in-frame clones only, minus some. This table has around 250,000 clones, almost 90% appearing once. Sequenced: PBMCs. The receptors stem from a woman younger than 35 in good health and CMV-seronegative.

The chain carries TRBV1 and TRBJ1-4. TRBV1 corresponds to a pseudogene. CDR3 length equals 18 residues. This CDR3 reads CTSSRAETGTQENEKLFF. The CDR3 bases are TGCACCAGCAGCCGAGCTGAAACGGGGACTCAGGAAAATGAAAAACTGTTTTTT.

The V gene is TRBV2, the J gene TRBJ2-3, with 7 positions matching TRBD2. This CDR3 has 16 residues. Germline V gene data show CDR1 as SNHLY and CDR2 as FYNNEI. Germline trimming cut 2 bases from V and 2 bases from J; bases unmatched to any gene: 7. The chain's CDR3 is CASSESPSGNTDTQYF. The CDR3 DNA is TGTGCCAGCAGTGAAAGCCCTAGCGGTAACACAGATACGCAGTATTTT.

This clone has just one count. The CDR3 loop is CASSDRLAGGRDPTDTQYF. CDR3 in DNA: TGTGCCAGCAGCGACAGGCTAGCGGGGGGGAGAGATCCCACAGATACGCAGTATTTT. The V and J genes are TRBV11-2 and TRBJ2-3, with 12 nucleotides matching TRBD2. CDR1 and CDR2 from the germline V gene are SGHAT and FQNNGV. The CDR3 runs to 19 residues. V shed 5 bases and J 2 bases; nucleotides not matched to a gene: 14.

The CDR3 nucleotides are TGTGCCAGCAGCCACAGGGGAGGTCAGCCCCAGCATTTT. Translation gives CASSHRGGQPQHF. This chain connects TRBV28 to TRBJ1-5, with 7 positions matching TRBD1. Germline V gene sequence: CDR1 MDHEN, CDR2 SYDVKM. V gave up 6 bases and J gave up 6 bases; unmatched junction bases: 5. This CDR3 is 13 amino acids long.

This sequence joins TRBV5-1 and TRBJ1-1; D may be TRBD1 (5 bases). The CDR3 loop spans 16 amino acids. From germline, CDR1 is SGHRS and CDR2 YFSETQ. With 0 bases removed from V and 0 bases from J, the gap between germline ends came to 12 bases. This chain's CDR3 is CASSLGLQAVNTEAFF. CDR3 DNA sequence: TGCGCCAGCAGCTTGGGGTTACAGGCGGTGAACACTGAAGCTTTCTTT.

This clone was observed a single time. The gene calls are TRBV5-1 and TRBJ1-1; D is possibly TRBD1 (5 bases). Deletions cut 7 bases from V and 0 bases from J, with 10 bases between. Germline CDR1 and CDR2: SGHRS and YFSETQ. This CDR3 comprises 13 residues. The CDR3 sequence: CASGARVNTEAFF. The CDR3 bases are TGCGCCAGCGGGGCCAGGGTGAACACTGAAGCTTTCTTT.

V gene TRBV28 combines with J gene TRBJ1-1; TRBD1 agrees at 7 bases. The CDR3 contains 15 residues. CDR1 and CDR2 (germline): MDHEN, SYDVKM. V lost 7 bases, J lost 5 bases, and 13 bases stayed unmatched. The CDR3 sequence: CASTSTGVGRTEAFF. The CDR3 DNA is TGTGCCAGCACGTCAACAGGGGTGGGTCGGACTGAAGCTTTCTTT. The variable domain in full, with the rest retrieved from reference TRBV28 and TRBJ1-1, is DVKVTQSSRYLVKRTGEKVFLECVQDMDHENMFWYRQDPGLGLRLIYFSYDVKMKEKGDIPEGYSVSREKKERFSLILESASTNQTSMYLCASTSTGVGRTEAFFGQGTRLTVV.